This T cell receptor beta chain was found in a study of cytomegalovirus exposure and HLA in healthy donors (TCRdb year 2017). A note on the overall study: In an earlier analysis of 587 of the donors, about 270 Gb of sequence data and 95 million to 130 million unique TCR beta sequences from 150 million to 200 million T cells were reported. The later analysis used no new phenotypic data to find candidate immune exposures, relying instead on TCR beta sequences and their occurrence across donors. Approximately 310 gigabases of sequencing data and around 80 million unique TCR sequences made up an early release that covered approximately 700 HLA-typed donors. Donor age, sex, ethnicity and CMV serostatus were compiled alongside the repertoire data. A later analysis re-examined previously published TCR beta repertoires from about 700 donors and added high-resolution HLA genotyping to investigate patterns of TCR occurrence. The study aimed to test whether signatures of past pathogen exposure could be identified by cataloging public T cell receptors. Among 300 to 450 genotyped donors of the cohort, an average of 235,054 unique TCR beta nucleotide sequences were sequenced per donor, roughly 18% of them non-productive. The genetic ancestry cluster associated with self-reported Caucasian donors included approximately 85% of the roughly 390 genotyped donors. In addition to the first cohort of about 650 subjects, a separate validation cohort of over 90 different subjects was used. Both class I and class II loci were covered by HLA typing, at four-digit resolution. The study combined high-throughput TCR immunosequencing, statistical association of individual TCRs with disease status, and machine learning to predict cytomegalovirus infection status. About 5 DR-DQ haplotypes were handled as single units for association and clustering, since linkage in the cohort was strong. A later genetic analysis used genome-wide SNP genotypes for about 55% of the 666 donors, treating that subset as a discovery cohort. Every repertoire in the discovery cohort had been generated on one and the same sequencing platform. An earlier analysis of about 600 of the donors used high-throughput TCR beta sequencing to judge whether each TCR beta V gene segment behaved as functional or pseudogenic. The T cell repertoires of 666 subjects were profiled by immunosequencing and related to cytomegalovirus serostatus. Typing coverage varied by locus: about 620-640 donors for A, B, C, DRB1 and DQB1; more than 500 for DQA1; 606 for DPA1; around 450 for DPB1.

For CDR1 and CDR2, the germline V gene lists SGHRS and YFSETQ. V trim: 4 bases; J trim: 4 bases; unmatched bases: 9. From the cysteine up to the phenylalanine, the CDR3 has a length of 15 residues. The only DNA kept is the CDR3, 45 bases in frame from the first base. What the study reported, not specific to this receptor: Some IMGT-functional V segments, including TRBV6-2 and TRBV6-3, could not be told apart with the 87-base-pair reads, so those segments were excluded. In a later analysis, HLA-associated TCR beta chains were found to be more clonally expanded and to have lower generation probabilities than equally common non-associated chains. The only immune exposure information available for the cohort was CMV serostatus. In an earlier analysis of more than 500 of the donors, most TCR beta V segments appeared in productive rearrangements about 87% or about 30% of the time, broadly matching IMGT annotations. A later genetic analysis associated a missense DCLRE1C variant with V-gene and J-gene trimming of TCR beta chains, and an independent cohort replicated the association. A later analysis found that TCR association rates varied across HLA loci, with DRB1 alleles showing the most associated TCRs and HLA-C alleles the fewest. Because counts were too low, about 18 rarely observed V segments, including chromosome 9 orphons, were excluded from the earlier analysis of 587 of the donors. Across donors, most TCR sequences were observed very rarely, whereas some public TCRs were present in many individuals. A later analysis found that most CMV-associated TCR beta chains appeared HLA-restricted, with HLA associations seemingly driven largely by CMV exposure. The sequencing pipeline was judged likely to have produced a cluster of highly shared sequence variants as a technical artifact. In a later analysis, some 18,000 TCR beta sequences were associated with specific HLA alleles at a false discovery rate of 0.05. The authors suggested that the approach could potentially be generalized to other disease states and immunological phenotypes. When HLA alleles, especially DR and DQ, strongly co-occurred, attributing TCR associations to individual alleles was difficult. Roughly uniform sequencing depth across donors was assumed in presence/absence analyses, although this assumption may not hold. In a later genetic analysis, fewer N-insertions in productive TCRs were reported among donors in an Asian-associated ancestry cluster than the approximately 670-donor mean. In this cohort, only TCR beta chains were sequenced, and detectable features were limited by the absence of alpha or paired-chain data. Because some donors lacked HLA typing at each locus, the association tests relied only on the typed subset. In a later analysis, several top co-occurrence clusters were reported to appear linked to parvovirus B19, influenza, CMV and Epstein-Barr virus. Correlated functional status among segregating V segments might be attributable to linkage disequilibrium, but an unknown experimental factor could not be ruled out. A few of the identified cytomegalovirus-associated TCR beta chains were confirmed in vitro to be specific for cytomegalovirus antigens. A total of fewer than 200 TCR beta chains were listed by the study as associated with cytomegalovirus. A further reported finding was that TCR beta sequences accurately predicted the HLA-A and HLA-B alleles for most subjects in the first cohort. Cytomegalovirus status was reported to be diagnosed by the classifier with high specificity and sensitivity in both the original and validation cohorts.

Library prep was done by the immunoSEQ multiplex PCR assay. For the multiplex PCR, a mixture combining 60 forward primers for TCR Vbeta segments and 13 reverse primers for TCR Jbeta segments was used. The CDR3 region of rearranged TCR beta genes was amplified from genomic DNA with a multiplex PCR assay. Amplified TCR beta libraries were sequenced as 87-base-pair reads on the Illumina HiSeq System. In the source study's methods: In a later analysis, 70 million to 95 million unique TCR beta chains were counted across the roughly 610 repertoires, and roughly 11 million of these chains were shared by at least two donors. To remove PCR and sequencing errors, raw reads were error-corrected and collapsed into unique sequences using a nearest-neighbor algorithm that merged closely related sequences. V, D and J gene segments were assigned by aligning CDR3 sequences to IMGT reference sequences. Each retained sequence needed at least a six-nucleotide match to both a V gene segment and a J gene segment. Rearrangements were called productive when the CDR3 lacked stop codons and stayed in frame with V and J; all others were non-productive. CDR3 was defined according to IMGT convention as the region running from the second conserved V-encoded cysteine to the conserved J-encoded phenylalanine. Sequences without an unambiguous match to a single V gene segment were excluded from the earlier analysis of about 600 of the donors. In an earlier analysis of roughly 500 of the donors, V segments were called functional above 56.7% productive rearrangements and were called segregating when the between-donor standard deviation exceeded 5%. A statistical classification framework was developed to diagnose cytomegalovirus status using the catalog of TCR beta chain sequences. A later analysis assigned V and J genes by comparing TCR nucleotide sequences with IMGT/GENE-DB human TR gene sequences. A later analysis assigned CDR3 sequences and most-parsimonious VDJ recombination scenarios with the TCRdist pipeline. A later analysis defined each TCR beta chain by its CDR3 amino acid sequence plus V-gene family, and excluded reads lacking a unique V-gene family. A later analysis removed 500 to 600 highly shared, low-generation-probability nucleotide sequences to deal with suspected cross-contamination and a sequencing artifact. In a later analysis, a clonal expansion index was calculated for each public chain from normalized within-repertoire ranks of inferred template counts. A later analysis computed generation probabilities with a VDJ recombination model fitted to out-of-frame rearrangements, and checked the results against IGoR. A later analysis scored TCR-TCR, TCR-HLA and TCR-CMV co-occurrence with hypergeometric tests, applying a repertoire-size bias correction to TCR pairs. To estimate false discovery rates, a later analysis permuted the HLA or CMV assignments 20 times. In a later analysis, co-occurring TCRs were grouped with DBSCAN, and TCRdist sequence similarity was added when clustering was performed within HLA-allele-positive subsets. Repertoires with fewer than 30,000 or more than 120,000 public chains, plus five repertoires with anomalous nucleotide sharing, were excluded from co-occurrence clustering. Held by TCRdb, this immuneACCESS table contains in-frame sequences only and omits some clones. Under half of the omission traces to an unresolved V gene where checked; the cause of the rest is unknown. V and J calls and clone size are copied from that table; D and trimming were computed from the DNA. The sample table holds tens of thousands of clones, of which around 83% were seen once. Roughly 4% of the sample goes to the ten largest clones.

Notes on this clone: The antigen it binds to is not known. Per-base qualities were not stored, and no clone one base away is much larger.

In total, approximately 610 healthy bone marrow donors made up the cohort. At the time of sampling, every cohort member was nominally healthy, though immune exposures that went unrecorded were likely present. The donor was CMV seronegative and belonged to the group of 350 to 400 seronegative cohort members. Every donor gave a peripheral blood sample, and the peripheral blood mononuclear cells from that sample were used for TCR beta sequencing. Genomic DNA was extracted from the blood cell samples with the Qiagen DNeasy Blood Extraction Kit. This sequence originates from a woman between 18 and 29 years old in good health and CMV-seronegative. Sequences were obtained from PBMCs. Rearrangement joined TRBV5-1 to TRBJ2-7, and 9 junctional nucleotides match TRBD2. The CDR3 loop reads CASSGGRTSVYEQYF. The DNA sequence is given as TGCGCCAGCAGCGGGGGTAGGACTAGCGTGTACGAGCAGTACTTC.